The next 15 T cell receptor beta chains were all read from a single sample in a study of shared clonotypes between healthy human individuals. Assay: immunoSEQ multiplex PCR; the TCRdb copy retains only in-frame clones and omits some. Of around 2.5 million clones listed, over 85% are singletons. The sequenced sample consisted of naive CD4+ T cells from PBMCs. Subset meaning: CD45RA+ positively selected. These receptors all stem from a man aged 18 to 30 in good health. Some clones in this sample may be carry-over from other donors' samples.

With respect to this clone: Distinct nucleotide sequences in the sample also encode this CDR3. This rearrangement joins TRBV4-2 to TRBJ2-1; D is unclear. V was clipped by 0 bases and J by 7 bases, with 4 bases between them. The CDR3 contains 12 residues. Germline CDR1 reads LGHNA; CDR2 reads YNFKEQ. The CDR3 sequence: CASSQEGNEQFF. CDR3 DNA: TGTGCCAGCAGCCAAGAGGGGAATGAGCAGTTCTTC.

In this sample, this clone turned up a few times. This rearrangement joins TRBV27 to TRBJ2-7; tentatively, D is TRBD1 or TRBD2 (5 bases each). The CDR3 spans 15 residues. V was trimmed by 1 base and J by 7 bases, leaving 17 bases between them. From germline, CDR1 is MNHEY and CDR2 SMNVEV (reference sequence). The CDR3: CASSLLGDILGEQYF. Written as DNA, the CDR3 is TGTGCCAGCAGTTTATTGGGGGATATCTTGGGGGAGCAGTACTTC.

The chain uses TRBV5-4 and TRBJ1-1; no reliable D call. Germline V gene data show CDR1 as SGHNT and CDR2 as YYREEE (reference sequence). V gave up 3 bases and J gave up 3 bases, with 15 bases separating them. This CDR3 spans 15 amino acids. The CDR3 DNA is TGTGCCAGCAGCTCATACATAAGGAGGGACACTGAAGCTTTCTTT. It codes for CASSSYIRRDTEAFF.

This sequence joins TRBV7-3 and TRBJ2-1; D is possibly TRBD2 (6 bases). Trimming took off 3 bases at V and 2 bases at J, with 11 bases between the two ends. This CDR3 contains 15 residues. Germline V gene sequence: CDR1 SGHTA, CDR2 FQGTGA. The CDR3 DNA sequence: TGTGCCAGCAGCTTCGCCCGGGAGCCCTACAATGAGCAGTTCTTC. Residues: CASSFAREPYNEQFF.

V and J are TRBV7-2 and TRBJ1-3; D not resolved. Germline V lookup: CDR1 SGHTA, CDR2 FQGNSA. Trimming cost V 5 bases and J 0 bases, with 14 bases left between them. The CDR3 covers 16 residues. For the CDR3, the DNA is TGTGCCAGCAGCCTCCAGAACCCGAGCTCTGGAAACACCATATATTTT. It encodes CASSLQNPSSGNTIYF.

This clone was picked up a small number of times. The chain links TRBV18 to TRBJ1-3, with unresolved D. CDR1 is KGHSH, CDR2 LQKENI, per germline. This CDR3 has 18 residues. V was trimmed by 0 bases and J by 0 bases, leaving 15 bases between them. CDR3 DNA: TGTGCCAGCTCACCACCCCAACGGGCCCTGAACTCTGGAAACACCATATATTTT. As protein: CASSPPQRALNSGNTIYF. Full variable domain (missing parts from reference TRBV18 and TRBJ1-3): NAGVMQNPRHLVRRRGQEARLRCSPMKGHSHVYWYRQLPEEGLKFMVYLQKENIIDESGMPKERFSAEFPKEGPSILRIQQVVRGDSAAYFCASSPPQRALNSGNTIYFGEGSWLTVV.

The chain links TRBV6-5 to TRBJ2-1, with D possibly being TRBD2 (5 bases). V lost 4 bases, J lost 2 bases, and 9 bases lay in between. From germline, CDR1 is MNHEY and CDR2 SVGAGI. CDR3 length equals 14 residues. The CDR3 loop reads CASSLVGAYNEQFF. CDR3 in DNA: TGTGCCAGCAGTTTGGTGGGAGCCTACAATGAGCAGTTCTTC.

V and J are TRBV6-6 and TRBJ1-2; D gene ambiguous. Germline values: CDR1 MNHNY, CDR2 SVGAGI (reference sequence). V lost 6 bases and J 4 bases, leaving 12 bases between the germline ends. This CDR3 is 13 amino acids long. The CDR3 bases are TGTGCCAGCAGCACCGACGGACCCTATGGCTACACCTTC. It specifies CASSTDGPYGYTF.

This chain links TRBV2 with TRBJ2-6, with 8 nucleotides matching TRBD2. The junction had 14 bases not matched to a gene; V was cut back by 4 bases and J by 0 bases. This CDR3 comprises 20 residues. Germline V gene lookup returns CDR1 SNHLY and CDR2 FYNNEI. The DNA of the CDR3 is TGTGCCAGCAGTGTCGGTGATCTGTCGCGGGAGGCCTCTGGGGCCAACGTCCTGACTTTC. This translates into CASSVGDLSREASGANVLTF.

The chain links TRBV19 to TRBJ2-1; 7 bases are a match to TRBD2. The trim removed 8 bases at V and 6 bases at J, leaving 10 bases unmatched. The germline V gene encodes CDR1 LNHDA and CDR2 SQIVND (reference sequence). The CDR3 totals 14 residues. The CDR3: CASEKPGGSNEQFF. DNA for the CDR3: TGTGCCAGTGAAAAGCCGGGAGGCTCCAATGAGCAGTTCTTC.

The chain has TRBV7-9 and TRBJ2-3, with TRBD2 matching 10 bases. Germline loops: CDR1 SEHNR, CDR2 FQNEAQ (reference sequence). The J segment lost 5 bases and the V segment lost 3 bases, leaving 8 bases of the junction unmatched. The CDR3 sequence is 16 residues long. For the CDR3, the DNA is TGTGCCAGCAGCTTCGGGGCTAGCGGGAGTGTAGATACGCAGTATTTT. Protein sequence: CASSFGASGSVDTQYF. Combining the CDR3 with reference TRBV7-9 and TRBJ2-3 gives the whole variable domain DTGVSQNPRHKITKRGQNVTFRCDPISEHNRLYWYRQTLGQGPEFLTYFQNEAQLEKSRLLSDRFSAERPKGSFSTLEIQRTEQGDSAMYLCASSFGASGSVDTQYFGPGTRLTVL.

The chain carries TRBV5-4 and TRBJ2-5; TRBD2 agrees at 7 bases. With 7 bases clipped from V and 2 bases from J, the junction kept 11 bases outside the gene matches. Germline assignment: CDR1 SGHNT and CDR2 YYREEE (reference sequence). This CDR3 is 15 amino acids long. CDR3 DNA sequence: TGTGCCAGCCGGCTGTACAGCGGGATTCAAGAGACCCAGTACTTC. It is translated as CASRLYSGIQETQYF.

The CDR3 DNA sequence: TGTGCCAGCAGTTTATTGGGGGCGCGAAACATTCAGTACTTC. Protein sequence: CASSLLGARNIQYF. V is TRBV27 and J is TRBJ2-4; D is perhaps TRBD1 (6 bases). The CDR3 length is 14 residues. Trimming removed 1 base at V and 6 bases at J, with 10 bases between. Germline values: CDR1 MNHEY, CDR2 SMNVEV (reference sequence).

The chain uses TRBV19 and TRBJ2-3; 7 nucleotides align to TRBD2. J was trimmed by 1 base and V by 6 bases; bases with no gene match: 7. CDR1 is LNHDA, CDR2 SQIVND, per germline (reference sequence). This CDR3 is 15 amino acids long. CDR3: CASRPAGWGTDTQYF. The CDR3, as DNA: TGTGCCAGTAGGCCAGCGGGATGGGGCACAGATACGCAGTATTTT.

The chain uses TRBV9 and TRBJ2-1; 11 bases line up with TRBD2. After removal of 0 bases from V and 5 bases from J, the junction contained 16 bases not matched to a gene. The CDR3 totals 20 residues. CDR1 is SGDLS, CDR2 YYNGEE, per germline. The CDR3 protein is CASSVEGLAGGRPGDNEQFF. CDR3 bases: TGTGCCAGCAGCGTAGAAGGGCTAGCGGGAGGCCGTCCTGGCGACAATGAGCAGTTCTTC.